This T cell receptor beta chain was profiled in a study of shared clonotypes between healthy human individuals. Study-wide findings and caveats: Naive subsets typically showed greater estimated richness than memory subsets. The low donor count limited represented genetic and exposure-history diversity.

Produced via immunoSEQ multiplex PCR; TCRdb's table is partial and in-frame only. The table records some 790,000 clones, 55% to 75% of them present only once. On this clone itself: What it binds is not known.

Memory CD4+ cells were the fraction left after CD45RA+ naive selection. The sequenced sample consisted of memory CD4+ T cells sorted from blood. The subset was: CD45RA-negative fraction. The receptor was isolated from a woman aged 30 to 39 in good health.

The CDR3 bases are TGTGCCAGCAGCTTAGTCCGGGAGACAGATACGCAGTATTTT. Protein product: CASSLVRETDTQYF. The gene calls are TRBV13 and TRBJ2-3, with a weak D call TRBD2 (6 bases). CDR3 length equals 14 residues. V was cut by 1 base and J by 3 bases, with 8 bases left in between. Looked up from germline, CDR1 is PRHDT and CDR2 is FYEKMQ (reference sequence).